This T cell receptor (beta chain) originates from a study of T cell changes during pregnancy in multiple sclerosis. The assay was immunoSEQ multiplex PCR, and TCRdb's table has in-frame clones only and misses some. The sample carries 75,000 to 95,000 clones, under 95% recorded once. CDR3 length: 15 residues. Germline V gives CDR1 LNHDA, CDR2 SQIVND (reference sequence). Trimming cost V 4 bases and J 2 bases; bases outside gene matches: 2. The V call is TRBV19, the J call TRBJ2-7; 13 bases fit TRBD2. The TCR originated in a female donor in good health, enrolled as a control in a pregnancy study. Sequenced material: peripheral blood, taken in the first trimester of pregnancy. CDR3 residues: CASSTTSGGPYEQYF. The CDR3 DNA reads as TGTGCCAGTAGTACGACTAGCGGGGGGCCCTACGAGCAGTACTTC.